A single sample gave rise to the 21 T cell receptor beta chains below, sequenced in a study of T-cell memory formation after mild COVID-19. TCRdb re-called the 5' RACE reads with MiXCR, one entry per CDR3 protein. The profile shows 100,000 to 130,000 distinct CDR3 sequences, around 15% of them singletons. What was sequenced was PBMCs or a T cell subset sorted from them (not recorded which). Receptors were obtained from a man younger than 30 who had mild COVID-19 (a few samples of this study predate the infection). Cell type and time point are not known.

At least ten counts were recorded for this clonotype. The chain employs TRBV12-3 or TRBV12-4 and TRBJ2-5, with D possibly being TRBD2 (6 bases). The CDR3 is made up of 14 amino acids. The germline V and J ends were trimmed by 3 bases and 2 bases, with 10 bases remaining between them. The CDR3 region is CASSFGGVQETQYF. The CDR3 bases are TGTGCCAGCAGTTTTGGAGGGGTTCAAGAGACCCAGTACTTC.

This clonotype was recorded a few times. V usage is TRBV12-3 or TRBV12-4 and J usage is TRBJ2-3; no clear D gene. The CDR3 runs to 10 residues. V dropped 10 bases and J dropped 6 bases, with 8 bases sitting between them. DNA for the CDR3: TGTGCCACAGTCGCTGATACGCAGTATTTT. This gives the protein CATVADTQYF.

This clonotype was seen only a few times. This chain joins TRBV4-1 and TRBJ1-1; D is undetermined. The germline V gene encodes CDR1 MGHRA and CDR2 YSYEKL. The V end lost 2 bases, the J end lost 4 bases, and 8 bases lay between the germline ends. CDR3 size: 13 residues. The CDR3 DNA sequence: TGCGCCAGCAGCCAATACGGGGTCACTGAAGCTTTCTTT. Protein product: CASSQYGVTEAFF.

CDR3 sequence (DNA): TGTGCCAGTAGTATCGGGAGGACAGGGAAGAACAATCAGCCCCAGCATTTT. Encoded protein: CASSIGRTGKNNQPQHF. J is TRBJ1-5 and V is TRBV19, with 8 bases aligning to TRBD1. Germline CDR1 reads LNHDA; CDR2 reads SQIVND (reference sequence). V lost 3 bases, J lost 3 bases, and 10 bases stayed unmatched. The CDR3 sequence is 17 residues long.

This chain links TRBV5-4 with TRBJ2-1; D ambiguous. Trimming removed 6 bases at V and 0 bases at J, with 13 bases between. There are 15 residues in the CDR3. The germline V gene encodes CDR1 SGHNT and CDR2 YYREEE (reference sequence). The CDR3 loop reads CASKIHTSSYNEQFF. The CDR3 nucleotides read TGTGCCAGCAAGATACACACGAGCTCCTACAATGAGCAGTTCTTC.

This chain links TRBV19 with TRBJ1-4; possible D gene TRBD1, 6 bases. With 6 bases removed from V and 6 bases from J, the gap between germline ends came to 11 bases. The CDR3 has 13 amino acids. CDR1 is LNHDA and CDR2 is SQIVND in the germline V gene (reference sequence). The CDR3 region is CASRGTLDEKLFF. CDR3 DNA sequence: TGTGCCAGTAGGGGGACACTCGATGAAAAACTGTTTTTT. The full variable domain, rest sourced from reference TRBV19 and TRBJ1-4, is DGGITQSPKYLFRKEGQNVTLSCEQNLNHDAMYWYRQDPGQGLRLIYYSQIVNDFQKGDIAEGYSVSREKKESFPLTVTSAQKNPTAFYLCASRGTLDEKLFFGSGTQLSVL.

CDR3 amino acids: CASNSPLGEQYF. CDR3 sequence (DNA): TGTGCCAGCAATTCCCCGCTGGGCGAGCAGTACTTC. The V call is TRBV6-2 or TRBV6-3, the J call TRBJ2-7; D uncertain. CDR1 is MNHEY, CDR2 SVGEGT, per germline. V was trimmed by 7 bases and J by 6 bases, leaving 13 bases between them. This CDR3 has 12 residues.

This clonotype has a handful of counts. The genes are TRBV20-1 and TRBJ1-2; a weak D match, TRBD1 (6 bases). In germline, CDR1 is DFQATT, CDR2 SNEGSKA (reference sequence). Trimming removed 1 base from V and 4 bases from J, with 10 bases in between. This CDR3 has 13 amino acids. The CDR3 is CSARGTTGYGYTF. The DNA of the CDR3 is TGCAGTGCTAGAGGGACGACAGGCTATGGCTACACCTTC.

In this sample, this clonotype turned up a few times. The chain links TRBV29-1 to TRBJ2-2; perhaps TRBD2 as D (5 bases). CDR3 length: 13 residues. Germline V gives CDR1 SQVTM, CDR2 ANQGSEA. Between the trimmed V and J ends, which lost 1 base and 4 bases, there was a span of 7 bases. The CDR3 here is CSVEGRGTGELFF. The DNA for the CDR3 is TGCAGCGTTGAAGGACGGGGCACCGGGGAGCTGTTTTTT.

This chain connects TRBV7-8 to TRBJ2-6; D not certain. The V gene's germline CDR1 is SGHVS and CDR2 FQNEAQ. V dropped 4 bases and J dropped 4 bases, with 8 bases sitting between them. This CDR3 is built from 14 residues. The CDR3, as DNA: TGTGCCAGCAGCTCCCGGCCCGGGGCCAACGTCCTGACTTTC. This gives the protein CASSSRPGANVLTF.

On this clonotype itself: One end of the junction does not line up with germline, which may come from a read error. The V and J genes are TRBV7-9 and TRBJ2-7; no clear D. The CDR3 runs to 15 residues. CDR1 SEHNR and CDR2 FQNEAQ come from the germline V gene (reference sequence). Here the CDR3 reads CASSPRDKPGYEQYF. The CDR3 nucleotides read TGTGCAAGCAGCCCGAGAGATAAGCCGGGCTACGAGCAGTACTTC.

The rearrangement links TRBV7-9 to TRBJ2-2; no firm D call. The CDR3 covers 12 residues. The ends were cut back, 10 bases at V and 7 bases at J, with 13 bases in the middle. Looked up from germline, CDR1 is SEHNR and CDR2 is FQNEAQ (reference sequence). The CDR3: CATHPRYGELFF. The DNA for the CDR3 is TGTGCCACCCACCCACGCTACGGGGAGCTGTTTTTT.

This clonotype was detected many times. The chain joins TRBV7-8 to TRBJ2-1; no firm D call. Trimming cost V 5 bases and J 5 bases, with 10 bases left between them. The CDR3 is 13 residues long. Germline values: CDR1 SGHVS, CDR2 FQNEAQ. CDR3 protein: CASSAWINNEQFF. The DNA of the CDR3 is TGTGCCAGCAGCGCCTGGATCAACAATGAGCAGTTCTTC.

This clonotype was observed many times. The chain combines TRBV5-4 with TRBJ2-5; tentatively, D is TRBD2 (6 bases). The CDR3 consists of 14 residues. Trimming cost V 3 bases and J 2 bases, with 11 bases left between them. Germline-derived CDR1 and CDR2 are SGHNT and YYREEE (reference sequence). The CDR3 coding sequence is TGTGCCAGCAGCTCCTCGACTAGGCAAGAGACCCAGTACTTC. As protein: CASSSSTRQETQYF.

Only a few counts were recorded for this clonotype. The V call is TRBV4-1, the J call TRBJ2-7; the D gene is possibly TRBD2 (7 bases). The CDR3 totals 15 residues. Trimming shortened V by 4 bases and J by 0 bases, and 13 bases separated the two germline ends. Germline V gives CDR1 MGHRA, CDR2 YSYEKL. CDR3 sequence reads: CASSPEAGASYEQYV. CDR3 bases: TGCGCCAGCAGCCCCGAGGCGGGGGCCTCCTACGAGCAGTACGTC.

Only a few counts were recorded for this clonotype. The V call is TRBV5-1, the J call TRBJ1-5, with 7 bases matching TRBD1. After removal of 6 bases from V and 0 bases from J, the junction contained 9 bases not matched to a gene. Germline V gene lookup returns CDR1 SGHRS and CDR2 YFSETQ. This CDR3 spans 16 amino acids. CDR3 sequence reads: CASKITGAYSNQPQHF. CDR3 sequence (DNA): TGCGCCAGCAAAATCACAGGGGCGTATAGCAATCAGCCCCAGCATTTT.

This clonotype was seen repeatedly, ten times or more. The CDR3, as DNA: TGCGCCAGCAGGGATACCACTTCTAGCACAGATACGCAGTATTTT. It specifies CASRDTTSSTDTQYF. This sequence joins TRBV4-1 and TRBJ2-3; D is uncertain. This CDR3 contains 15 residues. Between the trimmed V and J ends, which lost 6 bases and 0 bases, there was a span of 13 bases. CDR1 is MGHRA and CDR2 is YSYEKL in the germline V gene.

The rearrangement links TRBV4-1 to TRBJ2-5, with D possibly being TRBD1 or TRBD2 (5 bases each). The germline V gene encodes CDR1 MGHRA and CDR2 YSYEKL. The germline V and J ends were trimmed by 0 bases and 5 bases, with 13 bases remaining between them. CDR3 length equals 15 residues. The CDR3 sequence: CASSQERDPRETQYF. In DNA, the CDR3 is TGCGCCAGCAGCCAAGAAAGGGACCCTCGGGAGACCCAGTACTTC.

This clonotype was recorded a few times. DNA of the CDR3: TGTGCCAGCAGCATCCGTACCGGTACCTACGAGCAGTACTTC. It translates to CASSIRTGTYEQYF. The chain recombines TRBV11-2 with TRBJ2-7; D call uncertain. Germline V lookup: CDR1 SGHAT, CDR2 FQNNGV. V was shortened by 5 bases and J by 2 bases, with 13 bases between the two germline ends. This CDR3 has 14 residues.

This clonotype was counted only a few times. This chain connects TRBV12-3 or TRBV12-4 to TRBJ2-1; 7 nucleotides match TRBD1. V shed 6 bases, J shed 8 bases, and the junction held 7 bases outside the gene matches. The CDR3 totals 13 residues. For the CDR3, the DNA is TGTGCCAGCAGCCAACAGGGGCCCCATGAGCAGTTCTTC. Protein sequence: CASSQQGPHEQFF.

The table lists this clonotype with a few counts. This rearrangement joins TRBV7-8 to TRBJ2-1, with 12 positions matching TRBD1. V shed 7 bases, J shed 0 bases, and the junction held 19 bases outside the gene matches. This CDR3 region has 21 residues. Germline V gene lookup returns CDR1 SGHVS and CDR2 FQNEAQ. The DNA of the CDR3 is TGTGCCAGCAAGAAGCCCATAACCGGGACAGGGGGCTGGAGCTCCTACAATGAGCAGTTCTTC. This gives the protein CASKKPITGTGGWSSYNEQFF. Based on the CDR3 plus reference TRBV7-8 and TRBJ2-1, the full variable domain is GAGVSQSPRYKVAKRGQDVALRCDPISGHVSLFWYQQALGQGPEFLTYFQNEAQLDKSGLPSDRFFAERPEGSVSTLKIQRTQQEDSAVYLCASKKPITGTGGWSSYNEQFFGPGTRLTVL.